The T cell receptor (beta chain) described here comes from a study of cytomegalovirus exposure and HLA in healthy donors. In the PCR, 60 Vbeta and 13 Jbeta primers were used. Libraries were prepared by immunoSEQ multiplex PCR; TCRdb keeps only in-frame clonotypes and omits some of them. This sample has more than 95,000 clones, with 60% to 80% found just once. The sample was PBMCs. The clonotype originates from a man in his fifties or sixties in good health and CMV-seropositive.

The CDR3 protein is CASSFEDYGYTF. DNA of the CDR3: TGTGCCAGCAGCTTCGAGGACTATGGCTACACCTTC. The chain is built from TRBV7-9 and TRBJ1-2; D is undetermined. V was pared by 3 bases and J by 3 bases, with 5 bases between. The CDR3 length is 12 residues. The germline CDR1 and CDR2 sequences are SEHNR and FQNEAQ (reference sequence). Drawing the rest from reference TRBV7-9 and TRBJ1-2, the complete variable domain is DTGVSQNPRHKITKRGQNVTFRCDPISEHNRLYWYRQTLGQGPEFLTYFQNEAQLEKSRLLSDRFSAERPKGSFSTLEIQRTEQGDSAMYLCASSFEDYGYTFGSGTRLTVV.